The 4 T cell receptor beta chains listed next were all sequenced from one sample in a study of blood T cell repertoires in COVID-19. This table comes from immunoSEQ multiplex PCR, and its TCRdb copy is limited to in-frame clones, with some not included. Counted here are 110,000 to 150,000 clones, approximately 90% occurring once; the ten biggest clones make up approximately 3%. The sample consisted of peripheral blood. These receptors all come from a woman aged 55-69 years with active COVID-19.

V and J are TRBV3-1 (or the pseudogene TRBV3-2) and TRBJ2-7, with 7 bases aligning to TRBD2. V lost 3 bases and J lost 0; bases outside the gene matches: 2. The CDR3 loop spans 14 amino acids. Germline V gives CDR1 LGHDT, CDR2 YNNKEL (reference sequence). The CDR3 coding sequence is TGTGCCAGCAGCCACGGGGGGAGCTCCTACGAGCAGTACTTC. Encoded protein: CASSHGGSSYEQYF.

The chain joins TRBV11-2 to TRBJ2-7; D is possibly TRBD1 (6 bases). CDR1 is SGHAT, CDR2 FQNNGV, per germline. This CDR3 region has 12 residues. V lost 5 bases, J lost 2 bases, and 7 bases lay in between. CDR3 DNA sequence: TGTGCCAGCAGCGGGACAACCTACGAGCAGTACTTC. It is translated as CASSGTTYEQYF. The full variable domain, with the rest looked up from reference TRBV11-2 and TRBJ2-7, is EAGVAQSPRYKIIEKRQSVAFWCNPISGHATLYWYQQILGQGPKLLIQFQNNGVVDDSQLPKDRFSAERLKGVDSTLKIQPAKLEDSAVYLCASSGTTYEQYFGPGTRLTVT.

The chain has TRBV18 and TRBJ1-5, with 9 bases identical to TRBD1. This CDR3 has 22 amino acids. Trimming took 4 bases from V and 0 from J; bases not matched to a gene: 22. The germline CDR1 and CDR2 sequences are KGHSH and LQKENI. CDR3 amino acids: CASSRTRPGLGQGANSNQPQHF. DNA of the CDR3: TGTGCCAGCTCACGGACCCGGCCGGGGCTGGGACAGGGAGCGAATAGCAATCAGCCCCAGCATTTT.

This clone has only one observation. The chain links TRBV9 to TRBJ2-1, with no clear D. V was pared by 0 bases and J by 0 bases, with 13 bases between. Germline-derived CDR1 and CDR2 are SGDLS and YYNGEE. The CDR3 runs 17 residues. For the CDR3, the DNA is TGTGCCAGCAGCGTAGTCCCATTGGCTAGCTCCTACAATGAGCAGTTCTTC. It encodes CASSVVPLASSYNEQFF.